This entry lists 13 T cell receptor beta chains sequenced from one sample in a study of shared clonotypes between healthy human individuals. Clones were read by immunoSEQ multiplex PCR, and TCRdb kept only the in-frame ones, dropping some. Among about 1 million clones listed, about 74% were seen once. The sample was memory CD4+ T cells sorted from blood. Noted subset: CD45RA-negative fraction. These receptors all stem from a man between 18 and 35 years old in good health.

In regard to this clone: The same CDR3 is also encoded by other DNA sequences in this sample. The chain uses TRBV10-3 and TRBJ1-3; D not resolved. Germline V CDR1 and CDR2: ENHRY, SYGVKD. The length of the CDR3 is 14 residues. V lost 3 bases and J 1 base, leaving 7 bases between the germline ends. CDR3 bases: TGTGCCATCAGTGAATCGGGATCTGGAAACACCATATATTTT. Amino acids: CAISESGSGNTIYF.

This clone was counted ten times or more. V is TRBV27 and J is TRBJ2-7, with TRBD1 identical over 9 bases. The CDR3 has 16 residues. Trimming cost V 5 bases and J 4 bases; bases outside gene matches: 12. CDR1 MNHEY and CDR2 SMNVEV come from the germline V gene (reference sequence). This CDR3 is CASSRSRGTGLYEQYF. In DNA form, the CDR3 reads TGTGCCAGCAGTAGAAGCAGAGGGACAGGGCTATACGAGCAGTACTTC.

This chain links TRBV7-9 with TRBJ2-1, with TRBD2 matching over 10 bases. In germline, CDR1 is SEHNR, CDR2 FQNEAQ (reference sequence). After removal of 4 bases from V and 16 bases from J, the junction contained 4 bases not matched to a gene. The CDR3 has 11 amino acids. The CDR3 region is CASSSTSGSFF. CDR3 DNA: TGTGCCAGCAGCTCGACTAGCGGGTCATTCTTC.

The rearrangement links TRBV6-1 to TRBJ1-1, with TRBD1 identical over 7 bases. The junction had 8 bases not matched to a gene; V was cut back by 4 bases and J by 6 bases. The CDR3 loop spans 14 amino acids. The germline V gene encodes CDR1 MNHNS and CDR2 SASEGT. The CDR3 nucleotides read TGTGCCAGCAGTGTCCAACAGGGGCAGGCTGAAGCTTTCTTT. Its protein is CASSVQQGQAEAFF.

The genes are TRBV10-3 and TRBJ1-3; no clear D. This CDR3 contains 15 residues. CDR1 ENHRY and CDR2 SYGVKD come from the germline V gene. V lost 10 bases to trimming and J lost 1 base, with 17 bases between them. CDR3 region: CASSPGIRSGNTIYF. CDR3 DNA: TGTGCCAGCAGCCCGGGCATTCGATCTGGAAACACCATATATTTT.

To note about this clone: Other DNA variants within this sample encode the same CDR3. V gene TRBV30 combines with J gene TRBJ2-2; 10 bases align to TRBD1. The CDR3 extends over 14 amino acids. Germline V gene lookup returns CDR1 GTSNPN and CDR2 SVGIG (reference sequence). V lost 2 bases and J lost 5; bases outside the gene matches: 2. CDR3 bases: TGTGCCTGGAGTCGGACAGGGGGGACCGGGGAGCTGTTTTTT. Encoded protein: CAWSRTGGTGELFF.

The rearrangement joins TRBV18 to TRBJ1-4; D gene uncertain. CDR3 length: 14 residues. V was trimmed by 3 bases and J by 10 bases, leaving 15 bases between them. Germline CDR1 and CDR2: KGHSH and LQKENI. CDR3 in amino acids: CASSPGREELKLFF. The CDR3 DNA reads TGTGCCAGCTCACCGGGTAGGGAAGAGTTAAAACTGTTTTTT.

The chain employs TRBV7-3 and TRBJ2-6, with 9 bases aligning to TRBD1. Per the germline V gene, CDR1 is SGHTA and CDR2 is FQGTGA. This CDR3 is built from 16 residues. With V trimmed by 8 bases and J by 1 base, 6 bases remained unmatched. The CDR3 nucleotides are TGTGCCAGCGGAACAGGGGGCCAGTCTGGGGCCAACGTCCTGACTTTC. It yields the protein CASGTGGQSGANVLTF. The entire variable domain, with the rest obtained from reference TRBV7-3 and TRBJ2-6, is as follows: GAGVSQTPSNKVTEKGKYVELRCDPISGHTALYWYRQSLGQGPEFLIYFQGTGAADDSGLPNDRFFAVRPEGSVSTLKIQRTERGDSAVYLCASGTGGQSGANVLTFGAGSRLTVL.

The chain joins TRBV7-2 to TRBJ2-5; D may be TRBD1 (6 bases). CDR3 size: 14 residues. CDR1 is SGHTA, CDR2 FQGNSA, per germline. V shed 5 bases and J shed 5 bases, with 15 bases lying between them. CDR3 sequence reads: CASSRHRESETQYF. The CDR3, as DNA: TGTGCCAGCAGCCGTCACAGGGAGTCGGAGACCCAGTACTTC.

This clone was counted ten times or more. This may arise from a read error, as a much more abundant clone is one base away. J is TRBJ2-7 and V is TRBV7-8; 8 positions match TRBD1. The CDR3 runs 13 residues. Germline V gene sequence: CDR1 SGHVS, CDR2 FQNEAQ. V was clipped by 5 bases and J by 3 bases; unmatched bases: 3. The CDR3 sequence: CASSRTGIYEQYF. The CDR3 region has the DNA TGTGCCAGCAGCCGGACAGGGATCTACGAGCAGTACTTC.

V is TRBV5-1 and J is TRBJ2-1, with D perhaps matching TRBD2 (6 bases). The CDR3 runs 16 residues. V was cut by 0 bases and J by 0 bases, with 10 bases left in between. Germline lookup yields CDR1 SGHRS and CDR2 YFSETQ. The CDR3 sequence is CASSLAGGISYNEQFF. The DNA of the CDR3 is TGCGCCAGCAGCTTGGCCGGCGGGATCTCCTACAATGAGCAGTTCTTC.

This clone was picked up many times. The chain combines TRBV28 with TRBJ1-2; possibly TRBD1 for D (6 bases). Germline CDR1 MDHEN, CDR2 SYDVKM. This CDR3 has 16 amino acids. Trimming removed 4 bases at V and 5 bases at J, with 20 bases between. As DNA, the CDR3 is TGTGCCAGCAGTTCCCTCGGGTCAGGGGTCGTTTATGGCTACACCTTC. As protein: CASSSLGSGVVYGYTF.

V and J are TRBV7-2 and TRBJ2-7; TRBD1 matches at 8 bases. In germline, CDR1 is SGHTA, CDR2 FQGNSA. There are 15 residues in the CDR3. Trimming at V came to 0 bases and at J to 2 bases, leaving 3 bases not matched to a gene. CDR3 sequence: CASSLASTGAYEQYF. The DNA for the CDR3 is TGTGCCAGCAGCTTAGCATCGACAGGGGCCTACGAGCAGTACTTC.